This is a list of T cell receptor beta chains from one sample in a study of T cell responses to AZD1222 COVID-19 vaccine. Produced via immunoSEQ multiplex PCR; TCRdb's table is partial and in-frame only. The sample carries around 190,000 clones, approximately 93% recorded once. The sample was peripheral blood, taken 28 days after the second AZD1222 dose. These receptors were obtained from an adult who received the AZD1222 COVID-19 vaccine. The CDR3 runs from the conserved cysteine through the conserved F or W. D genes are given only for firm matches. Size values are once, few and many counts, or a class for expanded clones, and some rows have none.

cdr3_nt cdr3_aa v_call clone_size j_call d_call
TGCGCCAGCAGCCAAGGACAGAATTCACCCCTCCACTTT CASSQGQNSPLHF TRBV4-1 . TRBJ1-6 .
TGTGCCAGCAGCTTGGGAATTCAGAGACAGCAAGAGACCCAGTACTTC CASSLGIQRQQETQYF TRBV5-8 . TRBJ2-5 .
TGTGCCTGGAGTGTATCTATTAATTTGGAGACCCAGTACTTC CAWSVSINLETQYF TRBV30 . TRBJ2-5 .
TGTGCCAGCAGTTTTAGAGGATACAATGAGCAGTTCTTC CASSFRGYNEQFF TRBV12-3/TRBV12-4 . TRBJ2-1 .
TGTGCCAGCAGCCGAAGACAGACGAACACTGAAGCTTTCTTT CASSRRQTNTEAFF TRBV7-9 . TRBJ1-1 .
TGTGCCAGCAGGACACGGACAGAGAACAATGAGCAGTTCTTC CASRTRTENNEQFF TRBV6-5 once TRBJ2-1 .
TGCGCCAGCAGCCCCATCTGGAGTAGCAACACCGGGGAGCTGTTTTTT CASSPIWSSNTGELFF TRBV4-3 once TRBJ2-2 .
TGTGCCAGCAGCCAACTGGGGAGTGAGCAGTTCTTC CASSQLGSEQFF TRBV3-1/TRBV3-2 . TRBJ2-1 .
TGTGCCAGCAGTCAACCGGGGAGGGGTTATGGCTACACCTTC CASSQPGRGYGYTF TRBV6-5 . TRBJ1-2 .
TGTGCCTGGAGTGTTAACACCAACTACGAGCAGTACTTC CAWSVNTNYEQYF TRBV30 few TRBJ2-7 .
TGTGCCAGCTCACCACTAAGCGTCCAGGGGGTCTCTGAGCAGTACTTC CASSPLSVQGVSEQYF TRBV18 . TRBJ2-7 TRBD1
TGTGCCAGCAGCTTAGGACAACCAAGCTCTGGAAACACCATATATTTT CASSLGQPSSGNTIYF TRBV5-4 once TRBJ1-3 .
TGTGCCAGCAGCTTAGATCTCCGGACAGGGGATAATTCACCCCTCCACTTT CASSLDLRTGDNSPLHF TRBV11-2 . TRBJ1-6 TRBD1
TGTGCCAGCAGCAACCGCCCTAGCCCCCAGGCTCTCGAGCAGTACTTC CASSNRPSPQALEQYF TRBV21-1 . TRBJ2-7 .
TGTGCCTGGACGGGGGGTCCTACCTACGAGCAGTACTTC CAWTGGPTYEQYF TRBV30 . TRBJ2-7 TRBD2
TGCGCCAGCAGCTCGGACAGGGGGTACGAGCAGTACTTC CASSSDRGYEQYF TRBV5-1 . TRBJ2-7 TRBD1
TGTGCCAGCAGACCCGGTGGGGTGGCCCAGGGGACCCAGTACTTC CASRPGGVAQGTQYF TRBV27 . TRBJ2-5 .
TGTGCCAGCAGCGTAGCTGTCGGTCAGCCCCAGCATTTT CASSVAVGQPQHF TRBV9 . TRBJ1-5 .
TGTGCCAGCAGCTTGTCAGGGGGCTATTCACCCCTCCACTTT CASSLSGGYSPLHF TRBV5-4 . TRBJ1-6 TRBD1
TGTGCCAGCAGGGACAGGATGGCCGGGGAGCTGTTTTTT CASRDRMAGELFF TRBV6-5 . TRBJ2-2 TRBD1
TGTGCCACCAGTGATCTTGCCCTCAGGGGTAACTATGGCTACACCTTC CATSDLALRGNYGYTF TRBV24-1 . TRBJ1-2 .
TGTGCCAGCAGCTTAGCGACAGGGGGCATCAATCAGCCCCAGCATTTT CASSLATGGINQPQHF TRBV7-8 . TRBJ1-5 TRBD1
TGTGCCAGCAGCCCTACGGGGGCGAACTATGGCTACACCTTC CASSPTGANYGYTF TRBV7-2 . TRBJ1-2 .
TGTGCCAGCAGCTTAAGGGGACAGGGGGAGAACGAGCAGTACTTC CASSLRGQGENEQYF TRBV7-3 . TRBJ2-7 TRBD1
TGTGCCAGCAGCTTGGGAACCTCTGCGAACACTGAAGCTTTCTTT CASSLGTSANTEAFF TRBV5-4 . TRBJ1-1 .
TGCGCCAGCAGCCAAGCGACCTCCTCATTCGACGAGCAGTACTTC CASSQATSSFDEQYF TRBV4-1 . TRBJ2-7 .
TGCAGCGTTGAAGAGGTAGCGGGAGGGTACAATGAGCAGTTCTTC CSVEEVAGGYNEQFF TRBV29-1 few TRBJ2-1 TRBD2
TGTGCCAGCAGCCAAACCTTGACAGGGGGTTATAGCAATCAGCCCCAGCATTTT CASSQTLTGGYSNQPQHF TRBV4-2 . TRBJ1-5 TRBD1
TGTGCCAGCAGCTTAGATGGTTCCGGGGAGCTGTTTTTT CASSLDGSGELFF TRBV11-3 . TRBJ2-2 .
TGTGCCTGGAGTGTACTTTCCTCTGGAAACACCATATATTTT CAWSVLSSGNTIYF TRBV30 . TRBJ1-3 .
TGCAGCGCCGATCAGGTGTACTCTGAAGCTTTCTTT CSADQVYSEAFF TRBV29-1 . TRBJ1-1 .
TGCAGCGGCTGCCGGGAAAGTGGGGGCACCTACGAGCAGTACTTC CSGCRESGGTYEQYF TRBV29-1 . TRBJ2-7 .
TGTGCCAGCAACACAGGGCTGGGCACTGAAGCTTTCTTT CASNTGLGTEAFF TRBV6-5 . TRBJ1-1 .
TGTGCCAGCAGCAACGACAGGGTCCCTAACTATGGCTACACCTTC CASSNDRVPNYGYTF TRBV11-1 . TRBJ1-2 TRBD1
TGTGCCAGCAGTATCAGCGGGACGGCCCGAAAACTGTTTTTT CASSISGTARKLFF TRBV11-2 . TRBJ1-4 .